This T cell receptor beta chain derives from a study of blood T cell repertoires in COVID-19. As for the study in general: The United States, Italy and Spain were the sources of the acute and convalescent COVID-19 samples. In each case, the material was cDNA or gDNA derived from T cells, B-cell-depleted T cells, or PBMCs.

In the original processing: Estimates of nucleated cell counts were drawn from the amplification of reference gene primers. The protocol was immunoSEQ multiplex PCR, while the TCRdb copy is restricted to in-frame clones and leaves out a portion. V, J and clone size are those of that table, while D and trimming were read from the DNA. The table records tens of thousands of clones, roughly four fifths of them present only once. The germline V and J ends were trimmed by 0 bases and 3 bases, with 15 bases remaining between them. Germline values: CDR1 KGHSH, CDR2 LQKENI. This CDR3 comprises 16 residues. This clone occurred a few times.

The rearrangement links TRBV18 to TRBJ2-7; possible D gene TRBD1, 5 bases. Sequenced sample: peripheral blood. This receptor was identified in a human donor in a cohort sampled during active COVID-19. The DNA for the CDR3 is TGTGCCAGCTCACCACCCCTCCAGGGAAAAGGCTACGAGCAGTACTTC. It encodes CASSPPLQGKGYEQYF.